The rows below give T cell receptor beta chains drawn from one sample of a study of early T cells in non-severe SARS-CoV-2 infection. TCRdb analysed the 5' RACE reads with MiXCR anew, one entry per CDR3 protein. The data show about 70,000 distinct CDR3 sequences, with about 12% seen just once and around 16% held by the top ten. The sample consisted of whole blood, taken at baseline. These TCRs come from an adult who was a healthcare worker with PCR-confirmed SARS-CoV-2 infection or an uninfected control (not recorded which). The donor label of this sample is uncertain. Each CDR3 is given with its conserved first and last residue. Fields, in order: J gene, D gene, clone size, V gene, CDR3 protein, CDR3 DNA. The D gene is left open where the match is weak. Part of the rows lack a size; the others show once, few, many or a class for expanded clones.

TRBJ2-7	NA	NA	TRBV29-1	CSARTDLREQYF	TGCAGCGCCCGGACAGACCTCCGCGAGCAGTACTTC
TRBJ1-1	NA	few	TRBV30	CAWTFGWQTEAFF	TGTGCCTGGACCTTCGGATGGCAGACTGAAGCTTTCTTT
TRBJ2-1	NA	many	TRBV4-1	CASSQGGSNEQFF	TGCGCCAGCAGCCAAGGGGGAAGCAATGAGCAGTTCTTC
TRBJ1-2	NA	few	TRBV7-2	CASSPRSFHYTF	TGTGCCAGCTCCCCCAGGTCCTTTCACTACACCTTC
TRBJ2-3	TRBD2	few	TRBV7-3	CASSFPAGGTDTQYF	TGTGCCAGCAGCTTTCCAGCGGGGGGCACAGATACGCAGTATTTT
TRBJ2-1	NA	many	TRBV7-9	CVSDGRGYNEQFF	TGTGTCAGCGACGGCAGGGGATACAATGAGCAGTTCTTC
TRBJ2-6	NA	NA	TRBV19	CASKEGYSGANVLTF	TGTGCCAGTAAGGAGGGTTACTCTGGGGCCAACGTCCTGACTTTC
TRBJ2-7	NA	many	TRBV7-6	CASSLEVSTSYEQYF	TGTGCCAGCAGCTTAGAAGTTAGTACCTCCTACGAGCAGTACTTC
TRBJ1-1	NA	few	TRBV24-1	CATGSLEAFF	TGTGCCACGGGGAGTCTTGAAGCTTTCTTT
TRBJ2-1	TRBD2	NA	TRBV5-4	CASSFDGLAVANEQFF	TGTGCCAGCAGCTTCGACGGACTAGCGGTAGCCAATGAGCAGTTCTTC
TRBJ2-7	NA	few	TRBV7-9	CASSFGGNYEQYF	TGTGCCAGCAGCTTTGGAGGGAACTACGAGCAGTACTTC
TRBJ1-1	NA	NA	TRBV7-2	CASSLGASGFTEAFF	TGTGCCAGCAGCCTAGGTGCTTCGGGTTTCACTGAAGCTTTCTTT
TRBJ2-5	NA	NA	TRBV19	CASSIGLETQYF	TGTGCCAGTAGTATTGGTTTGGAGACCCAGTACTTC
TRBJ2-7	NA	NA	TRBV25-1	CASSDLPMGKYEQYF	TGTGCCAGCAGTGATCTGCCCATGGGAAAGTACGAGCAGTACTTC
TRBJ2-7	TRBD1	NA	TRBV28	CASSGRTGRLEEQYF	TGTGCCAGCAGTGGCCGGACAGGGCGGCTGGAGGAGCAGTACTTC
TRBJ1-1	TRBD1	few	TRBV5-4	CASSLAKGAHTEAFF	TGTGCCAGCAGCTTGGCCAAGGGGGCGCATACTGAAGCTTTCTTT
TRBJ2-1	TRBD2	few	TRBV12-3/TRBV12-4	CASSLAGDRNEQFF	TGTGCCAGCAGTCTAGCGGGGGACCGCAATGAGCAGTTCTTC
TRBJ2-1	NA	many	TRBV6-2/TRBV6-3	CASSYSLTSLDEQFF	TGTGCCAGCAGTTACTCATTGACTTCACTGGATGAGCAGTTCTTC
TRBJ2-7	TRBD2	few	TRBV3-1	CASSLLAGRLYEQYF	TGTGCCAGCAGCCTCCTAGCGGGGCGCCTTTACGAGCAGTACTTC
TRBJ2-1	TRBD2	many	TRBV20-1	CSARDRTSGGGFF	TGCAGTGCTAGAGATCGGACTAGCGGGGGTGGGTTCTTC
TRBJ2-7	NA	NA	TRBV6-6	CASSYSRGNTYEQYF	TGTGCCAGCAGTTACAGCCGGGGCAACACCTACGAGCAGTACTTC
TRBJ1-4	NA	few	TRBV7-2	CASSWGGNPNEKLFF	TGTGCCAGCAGCTGGGGGGGAAACCCTAATGAAAAACTGTTTTTT
TRBJ2-3	NA	few	TRBV7-8	CASSFKGVRTDTQYF	TGTGCCAGCAGCTTTAAAGGAGTTCGCACAGATACGCAGTATTTT
TRBJ1-2	TRBD1	few	TRBV12-3/TRBV12-4	CASSINPGGGYGYTF	TGTGCCAGCAGTATCAACCCAGGGGGAGGTTATGGCTACACCTTC
TRBJ2-1	TRBD2	few	TRBV20-1	CSAKTSGDYNEQFF	TGCAGTGCGAAGACTAGCGGGGATTACAATGAGCAGTTCTTC